This TCR beta chain comes out of a study of shared T cell receptors in the human thymus. Profiled with immunoSEQ multiplex PCR; TCRdb holds only in-frame clones, not every one. The sample consists of 630,000 or so clones, around 87% of them appearing once. Germline V gene lookup returns CDR1 LNHNV and CDR2 YYDKDF (reference sequence). V shed 5 bases and J shed 0 bases, with 23 bases lying between them. The CDR3 is 19 residues long. Separately, the same data were catalogued under a study of human thymus T cells.

The receptor comes from a boy under three years old with a congenital heart defect. The rearrangement joins TRBV15 to TRBJ2-4; D is perhaps TRBD1 (5 bases). Sequencing was carried out using thymocytes. CDR3 region: CATSFRVSGRSVAKNIQYF. The CDR3 coding sequence is TGTGCCACCAGCTTCAGGGTCTCTGGCAGATCTGTAGCCAAAAACATTCAGTACTTC.